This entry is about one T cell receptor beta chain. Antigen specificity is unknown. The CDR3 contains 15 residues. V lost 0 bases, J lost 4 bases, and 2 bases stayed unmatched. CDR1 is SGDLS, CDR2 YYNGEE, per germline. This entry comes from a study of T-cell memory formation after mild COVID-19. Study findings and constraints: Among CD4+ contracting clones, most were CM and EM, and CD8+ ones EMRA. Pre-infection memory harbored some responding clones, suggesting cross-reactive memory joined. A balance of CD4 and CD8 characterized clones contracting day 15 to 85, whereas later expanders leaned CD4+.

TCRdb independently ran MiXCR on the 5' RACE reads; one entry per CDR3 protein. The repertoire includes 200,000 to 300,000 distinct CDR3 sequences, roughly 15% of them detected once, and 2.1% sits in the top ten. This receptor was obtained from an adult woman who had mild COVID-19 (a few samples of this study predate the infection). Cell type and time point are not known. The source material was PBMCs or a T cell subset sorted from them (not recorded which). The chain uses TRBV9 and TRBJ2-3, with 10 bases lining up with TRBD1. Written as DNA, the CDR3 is TGTGCCAGCAGCGTAGTGACAGGGGGCCCAGATACGCAGTATTTT. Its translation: CASSVVTGGPDTQYF. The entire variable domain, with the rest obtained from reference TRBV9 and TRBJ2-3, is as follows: DSGVTQTPKHLITATGQRVTLRCSPRSGDLSVYWYQQSLDQGLQFLIQYYNGEERAKGNILERFSAQQFPDLHSELNLSSLELGDSALYFCASSVVTGGPDTQYFGPGTRLTVL.